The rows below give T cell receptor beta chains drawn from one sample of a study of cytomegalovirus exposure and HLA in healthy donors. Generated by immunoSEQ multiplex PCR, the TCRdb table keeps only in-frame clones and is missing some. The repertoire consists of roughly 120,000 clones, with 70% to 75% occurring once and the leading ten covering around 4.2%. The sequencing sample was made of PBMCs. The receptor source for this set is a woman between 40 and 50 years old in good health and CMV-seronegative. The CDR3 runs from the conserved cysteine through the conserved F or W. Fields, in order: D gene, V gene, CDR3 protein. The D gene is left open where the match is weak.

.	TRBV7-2	CASSLGGVSTGELFF
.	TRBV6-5	CASGSGTSSGNTIYF
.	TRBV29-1	CSVSVAYEQYF
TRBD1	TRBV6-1	CASRSRDSSFNEQFF
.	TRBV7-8	CASWFGGATMNTEAFF
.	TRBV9	CASSALGGTQYF
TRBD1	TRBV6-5	CASSYDTGGDSPLHF
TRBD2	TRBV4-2	CASSQPQGLAGDNTGELFF
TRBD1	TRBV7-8	CASSLTGGSLLSYEQYF
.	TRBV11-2	CASSSQQGSNTEAFF
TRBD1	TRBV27	CASTPSTGSYGYTF
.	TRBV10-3	CAISESRTVQEQYF
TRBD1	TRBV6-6	CASSKTGTGGSHEQYF
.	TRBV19	CASSIRGGYNTEAFF
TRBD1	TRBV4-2	CASSVDRALNTEAFF
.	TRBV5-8	CASSPWSGGVSQETQYF
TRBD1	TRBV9	CASSIDRGGYEQYF
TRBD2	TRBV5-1	CASSLAGTSGIGEQFF
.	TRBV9	CASSPFTDTQYF
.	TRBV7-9	CASGGGVNEQYF
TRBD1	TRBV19	CASSSPDRGVYEQYF
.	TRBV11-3	CASSPGRGNTEAFF
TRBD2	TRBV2	CATSSGGQETQYF
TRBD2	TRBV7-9	CASSPATSGGAADTQYF
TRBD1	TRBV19	CASSIESASGTGRAKNIQYF